Listed here is a single TCR beta chain. The sample comes from a study of T cell repertoires in cytomegalovirus infection. Study at large: Indicated by public TCR beta signatures were CMV infection and matching HLA type.

MiXCR, run by TCRdb on the reads, gives a single entry per CDR3 protein. The sample lists 400,000 to 550,000 distinct CDR3 sequences; roughly 10% were seen once. Germline loops: CDR1 SGHAT, CDR2 FQDESV (reference sequence). The CDR3 spans 16 residues. V lost 5 bases and J lost 4; bases outside the gene matches: 7. Sequenced input: PBMCs. The V and J genes are TRBV11-1 and TRBJ2-2; TRBD1 aligns across 10 bases. The TCR comes from a human donor in good health (CMV status not recorded). Some clones in this sample may be carry-over from other donors' samples. This CDR3 is CASSPVDRGLTGELFF. CDR3 bases: TGTGCCAGCAGCCCCGTTGACAGGGGGCTCACCGGGGAGCTGTTTTTT.